The rows below give T cell receptor beta chains drawn from one sample of a study of cytomegalovirus exposure and HLA in healthy donors. Clones were sequenced by immunoSEQ multiplex PCR, and TCRdb holds only the in-frame ones, with some missing. Of about 400,000 clones listed, 80% to 90% are singletons. Sequencing was carried out using PBMCs. The receptor source for this set is a woman aged 18-29 years in good health and CMV-seronegative. CDR3s include the opening cysteine and the closing phenylalanine or tryptophan. The D gene is left open where the match is weak. Rows give clone size only sometimes, using once, few, many, or a class for an expanded clone.

>.|.|TRBJ1-1|TRBV6-6
TGTGCCAGCATCCCCCAGCGTGCGACTGAAGCTTTCTTT
CASIPQRATEAFF
>.|TRBD1|TRBJ2-2|TRBV7-8
TGTGCCAGCGGACAGGTCACCGGGGAGCTGTTTTTT
CASGQVTGELFF
>.|.|TRBJ2-7|TRBV7-9
TGTGCCAGCAGCTGGGGGGTCGGGGTAAGCTCCTACGAGCAGTACTTC
CASSWGVGVSSYEQYF
>.|TRBD1|TRBJ1-5|TRBV7-9
TGTGCCAGCAGCTGGACAGGGGATAATCAGCCCCAGCATTTT
CASSWTGDNQPQHF
>.|TRBD1|TRBJ1-2|TRBV30
TGTGCCTGGAGTGTACCTAGGCAGGGGGCGCGTGTCTACATCTTC
CAWSVPRQGARVYIF
>.|.|TRBJ2-1|TRBV16
TGTGCCAGCAGCCAATTAGAAGGGCTAGCCGAAAATGAGCAGTTCTTC
CASSQLEGLAENEQFF
>.|TRBD2|TRBJ2-7|TRBV6-1
TGTGCCAGCAGTGAAGGTTTAGCGGGAGGGCCCCCCTACGAGCAGTACTTC
CASSEGLAGGPPYEQYF
>.|TRBD2|TRBJ2-3|TRBV2
TGTGCCAGCAGCGGCGGGGGGGCGTTGTATTTT
CASSGGGALYF
>.|TRBD2|TRBJ2-1|TRBV6-5
TGTGCCAGCAGTTTTAGCGGGGGGGCGTACAATGAGCAGTTCTTC
CASSFSGGAYNEQFF
>once|.|TRBJ1-1|TRBV4-1
TGCGCCAGCAGCCCGGACACCGACGGGACTGAAGCTTTCTTT
CASSPDTDGTEAFF
>.|TRBD2|TRBJ2-5|TRBV9
TGTGCCAGCAGCGTAGGGGCGGGGGGACCCCAAGAGACCCAGTACTTC
CASSVGAGGPQETQYF
>.|TRBD2|TRBJ2-3|TRBV5-1
TGCGCCAGCAGCTTACTAGCGGGGGGTGAAGATACGCAGTATTTT
CASSLLAGGEDTQYF
>.|TRBD1|TRBJ2-7|TRBV27
TGTGCCAGCAGTCCTTTGGGGACAGGGGGTGTGTACGAGCAGTACTTC
CASSPLGTGGVYEQYF
>.|TRBD2|TRBJ2-7|TRBV28
TGTGCCAGCAGTTTCCTCACGGGACTAGCGGCTTACGAGCAGTACTTC
CASSFLTGLAAYEQYF
>.|.|TRBJ1-1|TRBV6-5
TGTGCCAGCAGTTACTCGATCCCACGGGGAAGAGCTTTCTTT
CASSYSIPRGRAFF
>.|.|TRBJ2-1|TRBV2
TGTGCCAGCAGCCCGGGGTGGCGGAGTGAGCAGTTCTTC
CASSPGWRSEQFF
>.|TRBD1|TRBJ1-1|TRBV7-8
TGTGCCAGCAGCTTAACAGGGGAAAGTCTGAACACTGAAGCTTTCTTT
CASSLTGESLNTEAFF
>once|.|TRBJ2-7|TRBV5-4
TGTGCCAGCAGTGTGCAGGGAAGCTCCTACGAGCAGTACTTC
CASSVQGSSYEQYF
>.|TRBD1|TRBJ1-2|TRBV10-2
TGCGCCAGCAGTGAACCGGGACAGGGGTTCAGTGGCTACACCTTC
CASSEPGQGFSGYTF
>.|.|TRBJ2-6|TRBV27
TGTGCCAGCAGTTTACAGGGGTCGGGGGCCAACGTCCTGACTTTC
CASSLQGSGANVLTF
>few|TRBD1|TRBJ1-5|TRBV2
TGTGCCAGCATGAAGGACAGGAGGAAAGGCAATCAGCCCCAGCATTTT
CASMKDRRKGNQPQHF
>.|TRBD1|TRBJ2-3|TRBV6-5
TGTGCCAGCAGCCTACAGGGGGGAGATACGCAGTATTTT
CASSLQGGDTQYF
>.|TRBD2|TRBJ2-1|TRBV2
TGTGCCAGCGTTTGGTCGCTAGCGGCAAACAATGAGCAGTTCTTC
CASVWSLAANNEQFF
>.|TRBD1|TRBJ2-7|TRBV11-1
TGTGCCAGCAGCTTAGCGGGGCAGGGGGCCTACGAGCAGTACTTC
CASSLAGQGAYEQYF
>.|.|TRBJ1-5|TRBV4-1
TGCGCCAGCAGCCTCAGGGTTGGCCAGCCCCAGCATTTT
CASSLRVGQPQHF
>.|.|TRBJ2-2|TRBV5-1
TGCGCCAGCAGCCCCCTGGACAGAAAGGAGCTGTTTTTT
CASSPLDRKELFF
>.|.|TRBJ2-3|TRBV7-2
TGTGCCAGCAGCTTATCACTAGTGGGGTGGGATACGCAGTATTTT
CASSLSLVGWDTQYF
>.|.|TRBJ2-5|TRBV20-1
TGCAGTGCTAGGCGGGAGACCCAGTACTTC
CSARRETQYF
>.|TRBD1|TRBJ2-5|TRBV11-2
TGTGCCAGCAGCCCCGGGACAGGGAAGGAGACCCAGTACTTC
CASSPGTGKETQYF
>.|.|TRBJ2-5|TRBV27
TGTGCCAGCAGATCGATACCTCTGAGCAGGTCAGAGACCCAGTACTTC
CASRSIPLSRSETQYF
>.|.|TRBJ1-4|TRBV5-5
TGTGCCAGCAGCTTGGCCAGGGCAGGTCTTGCTGAAAAACTGTTTTTT
CASSLARAGLAEKLFF
>.|.|TRBJ1-2|TRBV6-5
TGTGCCAGCAGCACAGGGTCCCACTATGGCTACACCTTC
CASSTGSHYGYTF
>.|TRBD1|TRBJ1-3|TRBV2
TGTGCCAGCAGTGAAGTGGCAGGGGGCCTTGGAAACACCATATATTTT
CASSEVAGGLGNTIYF
>.|.|TRBJ2-7|TRBV7-2
TGTGCCAGCAGCTTACTGGACTTCCCCTACGAGCAGTACTTC
CASSLLDFPYEQYF
>.|.|TRBJ1-5|TRBV19
TGTGCCAGTAGTATAGTAGGGGTGGTCAATCAGCCCCAGCATTTT
CASSIVGVVNQPQHF
>.|TRBD1|TRBJ1-2|TRBV28
TGTGCCAGCAGTTCCGGGACAGGGAGTGGCTACACCTTC
CASSSGTGSGYTF
>.|TRBD1|TRBJ2-7|TRBV18
TGTGCCAGCTCACCGACAGGGAACTACGAGCAGTACTTC
CASSPTGNYEQYF
>.|.|TRBJ1-1|TRBV7-8
TGTGCCAGCAGCTCACCGGGTAGTTGGAACACTGAAGCTTTCTTT
CASSSPGSWNTEAFF
>.|.|TRBJ1-2|TRBV28
TGTGCCAGCAGTTCGTCTTACGGGATCGATTATGGCTACACCTTC
CASSSSYGIDYGYTF
>.|.|TRBJ2-1|TRBV28
TGTGCCAGCAGTGTAGGGGGAGGGTGGTCCTACAATGAGCAGTTCTTC
CASSVGGGWSYNEQFF
>.|.|TRBJ1-1|TRBV5-1
TGCGCCAGCGACTCCGGGACATTAGGAACTGAAGCTTTCTTT
CASDSGTLGTEAFF
>.|.|TRBJ2-1|TRBV11-2
TGTGCCAGCAGCCCTCTACGGGGTCCCCCAAATGAGCAGTTCTTC
CASSPLRGPPNEQFF
>.|TRBD1|TRBJ2-7|TRBV6-5
TGTGCCAGCAGTCACGGACAGGACGACTACGAGCAGTACTTC
CASSHGQDDYEQYF
>.|TRBD1|TRBJ1-1|TRBV4-1
TGCGCCAGCAGCCACCCTATGACAGGGGTGGGGACTGAAGCTTTCTTT
CASSHPMTGVGTEAFF
>.|.|TRBJ1-5|TRBV5-5
TGTGCCAGCAGCCCGGAGGGGGGGGGAATACAGCCCCAGCATTTT
CASSPEGGGIQPQHF
>.|.|TRBJ2-5|TRBV5-6
TGTGCCAGCAGCTTGGGGGGGCTGGGGGAGACCCAGTACTTC
CASSLGGLGETQYF
>.|.|TRBJ1-2|TRBV27
TGTGCCAACTTAAAACGGTATGGCTACACCTTC
CANLKRYGYTF
>.|.|TRBJ2-5|TRBV11-2
TGTGCCAGCAGCTCCCCTAAGACAGGGAGGTTCGAGACCCAGTACTTC
CASSSPKTGRFETQYF
>.|.|TRBJ2-3|TRBV9
TGTGCCAGCAGCGTAAGCAGGCGTACAGATACGCAGTATTTT
CASSVSRRTDTQYF
>.|TRBD1|TRBJ2-7|TRBV27
TGTGCCAGCAGTTTAAATTGGGACAGGGTCCACGAACAGTACTTC
CASSLNWDRVHEQYF
>.|TRBD1|TRBJ1-3|TRBV19
TGTGCCAGTAGACGGACAGGGGGAAACACCATATATTTT
CASRRTGGNTIYF
>.|TRBD1|TRBJ1-1|TRBV11-2
TGTGCCAGCAGCGAGAGACAGGGGATGGTGGCGAACACTGAAGCTTTCTTT
CASSERQGMVANTEAFF